These 20 T cell receptor beta chains were sequenced from one sample in a study of shared clonotypes between healthy human individuals. The table came from immunoSEQ multiplex PCR; TCRdb's copy has only in-frame clones and leaves some out. The table lists nearly 500,000 clones, approximately 80% of them singletons. The sequenced material came from PBMCs. These receptors were obtained from a woman aged 40-49 years in good health. Some clones in this sample may be carry-over from other donors' samples.

The chain employs TRBV7-2 and TRBJ1-5; weak D call: TRBD1 (6 bases). CDR1 and CDR2 (germline): SGHTA, FQGNSA. This CDR3 contains 15 residues. V lost 5 bases to trimming and J lost 6 bases, with 17 bases between them. The CDR3 here is CASSATGSPGQPQHF. In DNA, the CDR3 is TGTGCCAGCAGCGCAACAGGGTCTCCAGGTCAGCCCCAGCATTTT. Full variable domain (outside the CDR3, taken from reference TRBV7-2 and TRBJ1-5): GAGVSQSPSNKVTEKGKDVELRCDPISGHTALYWYRQSLGQGLEFLIYFQGNSAPDKSGLPSDRFSAERTGGSVSTLTIQRTQQEDSAVYLCASSATGSPGQPQHFGDGTRLSIL.

Note on this clone: One junction end does not reproduce the germline sequence, and a read error may be involved. The chain combines TRBV30 with TRBJ2-5; maybe TRBD1 (5 bases). CDR1 and CDR2 from the germline V gene are GTSNPN and SVGIG (reference sequence). This CDR3 is 14 amino acids long. DNA for the CDR3: TGTGCCTGGAGTCGACAGATCTACCAAGAGACCCATTACTTC. This translates into CAWSRQIYQETHYF. The variable domain in full, completed from reference TRBV30 and TRBJ2-5, reads SQTIHQWPATLVQPVGSPLSLECTVEGTSNPNLYWYRQAAGRGLQLLFYSVGIGQISSEVPQNLSASRPQDRQFILSSKKLLLSDSGFYLCAWSRQIYQETHYFGPGTRLLVL.

The J gene is TRBJ2-7, the V gene TRBV5-1; D is possibly TRBD1 (6 bases). Trimming removed 3 bases from V and 0 bases from J, with 10 bases in between. Germline assignment: CDR1 SGHRS and CDR2 YFSETQ. The CDR3 is made up of 14 amino acids. The CDR3 DNA reads TGCGCCAGCAGCTCTCGGACAGACTCCTACGAGCAGTACTTC. Its translation is CASSSRTDSYEQYF.

The chain joins TRBV2 to TRBJ2-6; D uncertain. The CDR3 is 14 amino acids. Per the germline V gene, CDR1 is SNHLY and CDR2 is FYNNEI. V was clipped by 5 bases and J by 0 bases, with 5 bases between them. CDR3 residues: CASSTISGANVLTF. The CDR3 DNA is TGTGCCAGCAGTACTATCTCTGGGGCCAACGTCCTGACTTTC. Supplemented by reference TRBV2 and TRBJ2-6, the full variable domain reads EPEVTQTPSHQVTQMGQEVILRCVPISNHLYFYWYRQILGQKVEFLVSFYNNEISEKSEIFDDQFSVERPDGSNFTLKIRSTKLEDSAMYFCASSTISGANVLTFGAGSRLTVL.

The gene calls are TRBV5-1 and TRBJ1-1; perhaps TRBD1 as D (5 bases). V lost 0 bases and J lost 1, with 10 bases in between. The germline gives CDR1 SGHRS, CDR2 YFSETQ. The CDR3 has 15 residues. The CDR3 DNA sequence: TGCGCCAGCAGCTTGGCGCAGGGAGGGAACACTGAAGCTTTCTTT. This encodes CASSLAQGGNTEAFF.

The rearrangement uses TRBV15 and TRBJ1-3; possibly TRBD1 for D (5 bases). Between the trimmed V and J ends, which lost 1 base and 0 bases, there was a span of 16 bases. This CDR3 contains 18 residues. Germline CDR1 and CDR2: LNHNV and YYDKDF (reference sequence). CDR3 loop: CATSRVREGDLSGNTIYF. CDR3 nucleotide sequence: TGTGCCACCAGCAGAGTTCGTGAAGGGGACCTCTCTGGAAACACCATATATTTT.

V gene TRBV5-1 combines with J gene TRBJ2-7; 8 bases line up with TRBD1. J gave up 4 bases and V 4 bases, and 7 bases lay outside the gene matches. Germline lookup yields CDR1 SGHRS and CDR2 YFSETQ. The CDR3 is 14 residues long. The CDR3 sequence: CASSPWTGSYEQYF. In nucleotides, the CDR3 is TGCGCCAGCAGCCCATGGACAGGGTCGTACGAGCAGTACTTC. Complete variable domain (other parts from reference TRBV5-1 and TRBJ2-7): KAGVTQTPRYLIKTRGQQVTLSCSPISGHRSVSWYQQTPGQGLQFLFEYFSETQRNKGNFPGRFSGRQFSNSRSEMNVSTLELGDSALYLCASSPWTGSYEQYFGPGTRLTVT.

This clone occurred a few times. Other nucleotide sequences from this sample produce the same CDR3. The rearrangement links TRBV5-4 to TRBJ2-3; 9 positions match TRBD2. The CDR3 length is 15 residues. Germline trimming cut 0 bases from V and 8 bases from J; bases unmatched to any gene: 7. Germline assignment: CDR1 SGHNT and CDR2 YYREEE (reference sequence). The CDR3 DNA follows: TGTGCCAGCAGCTTGGGTGCGGGAGGGCCAGGTACGCAGTATTTT. Translation gives CASSLGAGGPGTQYF. Variable domain in full (rest from reference TRBV5-4 and TRBJ2-3): ETGVTQSPTHLIKTRGQQVTLRCSSQSGHNTVSWYQQALGQGPQFIFQYYREEENGRGNFPPRFSGLQFPNYSSELNVNALELDDSALYLCASSLGAGGPGTQYFGPGTRLTVL.

The V gene is TRBV5-1, the J gene TRBJ1-3; D is perhaps TRBD1 (5 bases). The V and J ends lost 3 bases and 0 bases respectively, with 13 bases between them. The CDR3 has 16 residues. Per germline, CDR1 SGHRS and CDR2 YFSETQ. CDR3 nucleotides: TGCGCCAGCAGCTCGGATTTGACAGCCTCTGGAAACACCATATATTTT. This gives the protein CASSSDLTASGNTIYF.

The rearrangement joins TRBV7-4 to TRBJ2-6; a weak D match, TRBD2 (5 bases). The CDR3 is 16 amino acids. CDR1 and CDR2 from the germline V gene are SGHVT and SQSDAQ. Trimming cost V 6 bases and J 0 bases, with 12 bases left between them. CDR3 residues: CASSELDFSGANVLTF. In DNA form, the CDR3 reads TGTGCCAGCAGTGAATTGGACTTCTCTGGGGCCAACGTCCTGACTTTC.

The V gene is TRBV15, the J gene TRBJ1-1, with D perhaps TRBD1 (6 bases). This CDR3 has 16 residues. The germline CDR1 and CDR2 sequences are LNHNV and YYDKDF (reference sequence). The V end was cut by 3 bases, the J end by 4 bases, with 18 bases between. The CDR3 sequence is CATSRGWGARSTEAFF. CDR3 DNA: TGTGCCACCAGCAGGGGTTGGGGGGCTCGGTCCACTGAAGCTTTCTTT. The whole variable domain, filled in from reference TRBV15 and TRBJ1-1, reads DAMVIQNPRYQVTQFGKPVTLSCSQTLNHNVMYWYQQKSSQAPKLLFHYYDKDFNNEADTPDNFQSRRPNTSFCFLDIRSPGLGDTAMYLCATSRGWGARSTEAFFGQGTRLTVV.

V usage is TRBV19 and J usage is TRBJ2-2; unclear D gene. The CDR3 contains 14 residues. V was clipped by 6 bases and J by 6 bases, with 14 bases between them. The germline CDR1 and CDR2 sequences are LNHDA and SQIVND (reference sequence). CDR3 amino acids: CASRPPLWAGELFF. The CDR3 DNA is TGTGCCAGTAGGCCCCCTCTGTGGGCCGGGGAGCTGTTTTTT.

For this clone: This likely came from a read error, as a far larger clone is one base away. Other DNA variants within this sample encode the same CDR3. The chain is built from TRBV29-1 and TRBJ1-1; a possible D gene is TRBD1 (6 bases). V was shortened by 7 bases and J by 1 base, with 10 bases between the two germline ends. This CDR3 comprises 12 residues. From germline, CDR1 is SQVTM and CDR2 ANQGSEA. CDR3 sequence: CSGGQQNTEAFF. In nucleotides, the CDR3 is TGCAGCGGAGGACAGCAGAACACTGAAGCTTTCTTT.

The chain couples TRBV29-1 to TRBJ2-5; D might be TRBD2 (5 bases). The DNA end is a closer match to TRBJ2-7, so the J assignment may be wrong. From germline, CDR1 is SQVTM and CDR2 ANQGSEA. The CDR3 length is 11 residues. CDR3 nucleotides: TGCAGCAACGGAGGTGGCTACGAGCAGTACTTC. Translation: CSNGGGYEQYF.

The chain links TRBV15 to TRBJ2-3, with 10 nucleotides matching TRBD2. The CDR3 has 17 amino acids. Trimming took 2 bases from V and 0 from J; bases not matched to a gene: 5. Germline assignment: CDR1 LNHNV and CDR2 YYDKDF (reference sequence). CDR3 in DNA: TGTGCCACCAGCAGAAATAGCGGGAGGTCTAGCACAGATACGCAGTATTTT. This gives the protein CATSRNSGRSSTDTQYF. The full variable domain, rest sourced from reference TRBV15 and TRBJ2-3, is DAMVIQNPRYQVTQFGKPVTLSCSQTLNHNVMYWYQQKSSQAPKLLFHYYDKDFNNEADTPDNFQSRRPNTSFCFLDIRSPGLGDTAMYLCATSRNSGRSSTDTQYFGPGTRLTVL.

V is TRBV5-1 and J is TRBJ1-5; weak D call: TRBD1 (5 bases). The CDR3 is 15 amino acids. Trimming took off 0 bases at V and 4 bases at J, with 11 bases between the two ends. Germline lookup yields CDR1 SGHRS and CDR2 YFSETQ. DNA for the CDR3: TGCGCCAGCAGCTTGGGTTTAGACAGTAATCAGCCCCAGCATTTT. This sequence encodes CASSLGLDSNQPQHF.

Remarks on this clone: A junction boundary mismatches the germline segment, possibly from a read error. The chain uses TRBV7-3 and TRBJ2-2; the D gene could be TRBD1 or TRBD2 (5 bases each). Germline CDR1 SGHTA, CDR2 FQGTGA. This CDR3 region has 14 residues. CDR3 nucleotides: TGTGCCAGCAGCGTAACGGGGCAGAGCGGGGAGCTGTTTTTT. Amino acids: CASSVTGQSGELFF.

The chain links TRBV6-5 to TRBJ2-7; D possibly corresponds to TRBD1 (6 bases). Germline V gives CDR1 MNHEY, CDR2 SVGAGI. The CDR3 extends over 13 amino acids. Trimming shortened V by 8 bases and J by 9 bases, and 20 bases separated the two germline ends. CDR3 in DNA: TGTGCCAGCGGGGGAGACAGGCCCTTGGGGCAGTACTTC. Amino acid sequence: CASGGDRPLGQYF.

The rearrangement joins TRBV2 to TRBJ2-5; D gene ambiguous. The CDR3 totals 11 residues. Trimming removed 5 bases from V and 4 bases from J, with 5 bases in between. The germline CDR1 and CDR2 sequences are SNHLY and FYNNEI. CDR3 nucleotide sequence: TGTGCCAGCAGTACAACAGAGACCCAGTACTTC. Its protein is CASSTTETQYF. The full variable domain, completed using reference TRBV2 and TRBJ2-5, is EPEVTQTPSHQVTQMGQEVILRCVPISNHLYFYWYRQILGQKVEFLVSFYNNEISEKSEIFDDQFSVERPDGSNFTLKIRSTKLEDSAMYFCASSTTETQYFGPGTRLLVL.

The CDR3: CASSQEVRGVGHNEKLFF. Here the CDR3 DNA reads TGCGCCAGCAGCCAAGAGGTCAGGGGGGTCGGCCATAATGAAAAACTGTTTTTT. The chain carries TRBV4-3 and TRBJ1-4; 7 nucleotides align to TRBD1. CDR3 size: 18 residues. Germline trimming cut 0 bases from V and 4 bases from J; bases unmatched to any gene: 11. Germline CDR1 reads LGHNA; CDR2 reads YSLEER.